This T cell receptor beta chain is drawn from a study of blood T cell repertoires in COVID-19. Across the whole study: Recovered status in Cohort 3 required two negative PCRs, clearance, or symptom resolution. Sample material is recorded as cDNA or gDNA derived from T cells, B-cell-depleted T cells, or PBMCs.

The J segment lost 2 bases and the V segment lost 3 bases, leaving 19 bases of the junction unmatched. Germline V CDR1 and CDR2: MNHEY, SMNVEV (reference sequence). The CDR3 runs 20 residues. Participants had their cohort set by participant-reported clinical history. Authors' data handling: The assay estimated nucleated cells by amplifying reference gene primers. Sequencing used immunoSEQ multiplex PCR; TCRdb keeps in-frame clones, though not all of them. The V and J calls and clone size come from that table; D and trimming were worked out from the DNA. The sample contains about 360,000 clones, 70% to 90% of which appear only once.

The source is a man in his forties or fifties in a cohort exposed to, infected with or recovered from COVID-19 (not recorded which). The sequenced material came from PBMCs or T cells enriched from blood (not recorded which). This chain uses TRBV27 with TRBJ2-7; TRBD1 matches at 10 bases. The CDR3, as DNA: TGTGCCAGCAGTTTCCGCCCGCCCCCCTCGGGACAGGGGAAGACCTACGAGCAGTACTTC. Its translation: CASSFRPPPSGQGKTYEQYF.